These 29 T cell receptor beta chains originate from one sample sequenced in a study of T cell responses to AZD1222 COVID-19 vaccine. Some clones are missing from TCRdb's copy, which holds only in-frame ones; the method was immunoSEQ multiplex PCR. Of some 96,000 clones listed, approximately 90% are singletons. This material consisted of peripheral blood, taken on day 0 of AZD1222 vaccination. These receptors were obtained from an adult in good health.

This chain connects TRBV7-3 to TRBJ2-3; D might be TRBD1 (6 bases). Germline-derived CDR1 and CDR2 are SGHTA and FQGTGA. The length of the CDR3 is 16 residues. Between the trimmed V and J ends, which lost 5 bases and 2 bases, there was a span of 17 bases. In nucleotides, the CDR3 is TGTGCCAGCAGCCCTCGCCCGACAGGTACCACAGATACGCAGTATTTT. The encoded protein is CASSPRPTGTTDTQYF.

V usage is TRBV2 and J usage is TRBJ2-2; no reliable D call. The length of the CDR3 is 15 residues. In germline, CDR1 is SNHLY, CDR2 FYNNEI. V was shortened by 3 bases and J by 5 bases, with 13 bases between the two germline ends. The chain's CDR3 is CASSESPRETGELFF. In nucleotides, the CDR3 is TGTGCCAGCAGTGAGTCCCCCCGAGAAACCGGGGAGCTGTTTTTT.

The V and J genes are TRBV29-1 and TRBJ1-1, with D unclear. Germline V gene sequence: CDR1 SQVTM, CDR2 ANQGSEA. The length of the CDR3 is 13 residues. V shed 8 bases and J shed 0 bases, with 13 bases lying between them. CDR3 coding DNA: TGCAGCATTCTCGAGACCCTGAACACTGAAGCTTTCTTT. Translating it yields CSILETLNTEAFF.

This chain uses TRBV10-3 with TRBJ1-2, with a possible D match to TRBD1 (6 bases). This CDR3 contains 15 residues. Germline-derived CDR1 and CDR2 are ENHRY and SYGVKD. V lost 6 bases and J lost 4, with 18 bases in between. The CDR3 is CAISPTAGASYGYTF. CDR3 DNA: TGTGCCATCAGCCCCACAGCGGGGGCTAGCTATGGCTACACCTTC.

This sequence joins TRBV6-1 and TRBJ1-6; no clear D. The V end was cut by 2 bases, the J end by 0 bases, with 14 bases between. The germline V gene encodes CDR1 MNHNS and CDR2 SASEGT. The CDR3 is made up of 18 amino acids. The CDR3 sequence: CASSERSGSSSYNSPLHF. The CDR3 region has the DNA TGTGCCAGCAGTGAACGGTCCGGGAGTAGCTCCTATAATTCACCCCTCCACTTT.

The chain has TRBV28 and TRBJ2-5; D may be TRBD2 (6 bases). Looked up from germline, CDR1 is MDHEN and CDR2 is SYDVKM. The CDR3 has 14 residues. Trimming took off 8 bases at V and 1 base at J, with 14 bases between the two ends. The CDR3 protein is CASFGSAPQETQYF. Written as DNA, the CDR3 is TGTGCCAGCTTCGGGAGCGCCCCCCAAGAGACCCAGTACTTC.

CDR3 in amino acids: CASSPGQPNYGYTF. As DNA, the CDR3 is TGCGCCAGCAGCCCGGGACAGCCTAACTATGGCTACACCTTC. This rearrangement joins TRBV5-1 to TRBJ1-2; 7 bases align to TRBD1. The germline V gene encodes CDR1 SGHRS and CDR2 YFSETQ. CDR3 size: 14 residues. The V and J ends lost 4 bases and 0 bases, in that order; junction bases with no gene match: 3.

The rearrangement joins TRBV3-1 (or the pseudogene TRBV3-2) to TRBJ2-5; D uncertain. The CDR3 has 14 residues. The V end was cut by 4 bases, the J end by 5 bases, with 14 bases between. Per the germline V gene, CDR1 is LGHDT and CDR2 is YNNKEL (reference sequence). The CDR3 region has the DNA TGTGCCAGCAGCCGACGGTCTGCAGAGGAGACCCAGTACTTC. It specifies CASSRRSAEETQYF.

This chain links TRBV12-2 with TRBJ2-5; TRBD2, the D gene given by the table, was not confirmed from the DNA. TRBV12-2 is a pseudogene segment. There are 17 residues in the CDR3. CDR3 bases: TGTGCAAGTCGCTTAAATAGCGGCCTCCCCCGGGAAGAGACCCAGTACTTC. This codes for CASRLNSGLPREETQYF.

The V call is TRBV18, the J call TRBJ1-1; 7 nucleotides align to TRBD1. With 6 bases clipped from V and 0 bases from J, the junction kept 4 bases outside the gene matches. CDR3 length equals 14 residues. Germline V lookup: CDR1 KGHSH, CDR2 LQKENI. The CDR3 loop reads CASSWDSLNTEAFF. The DNA of the CDR3 is TGTGCCAGCTCGTGGGACAGCCTGAACACTGAAGCTTTCTTT.

The rearrangement joins TRBV28 to TRBJ1-5; D gene uncertain. Germline V lookup: CDR1 MDHEN, CDR2 SYDVKM. The CDR3 totals 13 residues. Trimming cost V 7 bases and J 3 bases, with 10 bases left between them. CDR3 nucleotide sequence: TGTGCCAGCATGGCCAGCCCCAATCAGCCCCAGCATTTT. Translated: CASMASPNQPQHF.

This clone was observed a handful of times. V is TRBV30 and J is TRBJ1-5; D is unclear. The CDR3 length is 15 residues. V lost 4 bases, J lost 2 bases, and 15 bases lay in between. The germline CDR1 and CDR2 sequences are GTSNPN and SVGIG (reference sequence). The CDR3 is CAWTSNHGGNQPQHF. The CDR3 DNA is TGTGCCTGGACCTCAAACCATGGGGGCAATCAGCCCCAGCATTTT.

This chain joins TRBV4-1 and TRBJ2-7; no reliable D call. Trimming cost V 0 bases and J 5 bases, with 20 bases left between them. This CDR3 has 17 residues. Germline-derived CDR1 and CDR2 are MGHRA and YSYEKL. The CDR3 region is CASSQEHDTSVPDEQYF. In DNA form, the CDR3 reads TGCGCCAGCAGCCAAGAACACGACACGTCTGTCCCCGACGAGCAGTACTTC.

This chain uses TRBV6-5 with TRBJ1-1, with TRBD1 matching over 8 bases. This CDR3 is built from 13 residues. With 6 bases clipped from V and 8 bases from J, the junction kept 8 bases outside the gene matches. CDR1 MNHEY and CDR2 SVGAGI come from the germline V gene. DNA of the CDR3: TGTGCCAGCAGAAGGACAGGGACCGAGGAAGCTTTCTTT. Translated, it gives CASRRTGTEEAFF.

With respect to this clone: The CDR3 ends on some other residue instead of the conserved phenylalanine or tryptophan, so this is likely a read error. No DNA is shown, since the ends of the CDR3 on it are uncertain; the CDR3 is the one TCRdb lists. This sequence joins TRBV19 and TRBJ2-7; the table's D call, TRBD1, has no DNA check behind it. Counting both end residues, the CDR3 totals 8 amino acids. Per germline, CDR1 LNHDA and CDR2 SQIVND (reference sequence). The CDR3: CASGTGNL.

This clone was seen once. V and J are TRBV5-1 and TRBJ1-4; perhaps TRBD1 as D (5 bases). The germline V gene encodes CDR1 SGHRS and CDR2 YFSETQ. The ends were cut back, 6 bases at V and 8 bases at J, with 23 bases in the middle. CDR3 length: 16 amino acids. The CDR3: CASTTVGGDLGEKLFF. DNA for the CDR3: TGCGCCAGCACCACGGTCGGGGGGGACCTTGGAGAAAAACTGTTTTTT.

The table lists this clone with a few counts. V and J are TRBV6-4 and TRBJ2-1; TRBD1 aligns across 7 bases. Losses at the gene ends were 5 bases for V and 0 bases for J; bases not matched to a gene: 7. Germline V lookup: CDR1 MRHNA, CDR2 SNTAGT. CDR3 length equals 16 residues. CDR3 protein: CASSPTGRGSYNEQFF. For the CDR3, the DNA is TGTGCCAGCAGTCCGACAGGGAGAGGCTCCTACAATGAGCAGTTCTTC.

The chain recombines TRBV6-2 or TRBV6-3 with TRBJ1-1; 7 positions match TRBD1. Germline V CDR1 and CDR2: MNHEY, SVGEGT. Unmatched junction bases numbered 15, after V lost 5 bases and J lost 0 bases. There are 18 residues in the CDR3. Here the CDR3 DNA reads TGTGCCAGCAGTACCACTCGACAGGGTTCCGCAATGAACACTGAAGCTTTCTTT. Amino acid sequence: CASSTTRQGSAMNTEAFF.

The genes are TRBV5-1 and TRBJ1-1; 9 bases are shared with TRBD1. With V trimmed by 6 bases and J by 6 bases, 9 bases remained unmatched. Germline values: CDR1 SGHRS, CDR2 YFSETQ. The CDR3 consists of 14 residues. The CDR3 nucleotides are TGCGCCAGCACCATCGCGGGACAGGGCTCTGAAGCTTTCTTT. Translation: CASTIAGQGSEAFF.

The rearrangement links TRBV4-1 to TRBJ1-5; the D gene is possibly TRBD1 (5 bases). The CDR3 has 16 amino acids. V was cut by 1 base and J by 4 bases, with 14 bases left in between. Germline lookup yields CDR1 MGHRA and CDR2 YSYEKL. The CDR3 DNA sequence: TGCGCCAGCAGCCAAGTTTTGGGGGGGAGAAATCAGCCCCAGCATTTT. Its translation: CASSQVLGGRNQPQHF.

This chain's CDR3 is CASSQDHAGRTEAFF. For the CDR3, the DNA is TGTGCCAGCAGCCAAGATCATGCAGGAAGGACTGAAGCTTTCTTT. This chain connects TRBV14 to TRBJ1-1; D not certain. V was shortened by 0 bases and J by 5 bases, with 13 bases between the two germline ends. Germline assignment: CDR1 SGHDN and CDR2 FVKESK. The CDR3 covers 15 residues.

The chain carries TRBV5-5 and TRBJ2-5; D is undetermined. The V gene lost 0 bases and the J gene lost 5 bases, with 14 bases spanning the gap. Germline V gives CDR1 SGHKS, CDR2 YYEKEE (reference sequence). This CDR3 comprises 15 residues. Written as DNA, the CDR3 is TGTGCCAGCAGCTTGGAGGCCAGTCGAGCGGAGACCCAGTACTTC. This encodes CASSLEASRAETQYF.

The rearrangement links TRBV5-8 to TRBJ1-2; D not certain. CDR3 length: 14 residues. V lost 0 bases to trimming and J lost 4 bases, with 10 bases between them. Germline V gene sequence: CDR1 SGHTS, CDR2 YDEGEE. The CDR3 region has the DNA TGTGCCAGCAGCTTGGCGGTCGACGGCTATGGCTACACCTTC. Protein: CASSLAVDGYGYTF.

The chain combines TRBV15 with TRBJ2-1; the match to TRBD2 covers 9 bases. Germline V gives CDR1 LNHNV, CDR2 YYDKDF (reference sequence). The CDR3 loop spans 17 amino acids. V lost 0 bases to trimming and J lost 8 bases; unmatched junction nucleotides: 11. The CDR3 DNA reads as TGTGCCACCAGCAGAGACGAGCTAGCGGGAAATGACGATGAGCAGTTCTTC. Protein: CATSRDELAGNDDEQFF.

The V call is TRBV6-4, the J call TRBJ2-2; TRBD2 agrees at 8 bases. Germline V gene sequence: CDR1 MRHNA, CDR2 SNTAGT. With 6 bases clipped from V and 7 bases from J, the junction kept 16 bases outside the gene matches. The CDR3 is 17 amino acids. CDR3 coding DNA: TGTGCCAGCAGCCCCAAACCAAGGGGTAGCGGGATCGGGGAGCTGTTTTTT. It translates to CASSPKPRGSGIGELFF.

This clone has a single count. The chain joins TRBV7-2 to TRBJ1-5; a possible D gene is TRBD1 (6 bases). The CDR3 is 15 residues long. Germline V lookup: CDR1 SGHTA, CDR2 FQGNSA. Trimming left V 3 bases short and J 7 bases short, with 16 bases between. This CDR3 reads CASSLGGFGGQPQHF. CDR3 nucleotide sequence: TGTGCCAGCAGCTTGGGGGGATTCGGGGGCCAGCCCCAGCATTTT.

The chain links TRBV7-2 to TRBJ2-7, with 11 bases aligning to TRBD1. With 0 bases clipped from V and 3 bases from J, the junction kept 1 base outside the gene matches. The CDR3 is 15 residues long. Germline-derived CDR1 and CDR2 are SGHTA and FQGNSA. This CDR3 reads CASSLAGTGGYEQYF. The DNA of the CDR3 is TGTGCCAGCAGCTTAGCGGGGACAGGGGGCTACGAGCAGTACTTC.

The V and J genes are TRBV2 and TRBJ2-7, with 10 bases identical to TRBD2. The junction had 16 bases not matched to a gene; V was cut back by 0 bases and J by 5 bases. The germline CDR1 and CDR2 sequences are SNHLY and FYNNEI. CDR3 size: 19 residues. The CDR3: CASSEALLWVSGRLDEQYF. The CDR3 nucleotides are TGTGCCAGCAGTGAAGCGTTGCTCTGGGTTAGCGGGAGGCTCGACGAGCAGTACTTC. Looking up the rest from reference TRBV2 and TRBJ2-7 gives the full variable domain: EPEVTQTPSHQVTQMGQEVILRCVPISNHLYFYWYRQILGQKVEFLVSFYNNEISEKSEIFDDQFSVERPDGSNFTLKIRSTKLEDSAMYFCASSEALLWVSGRLDEQYFGPGTRLTVT.

This rearrangement joins TRBV15 to TRBJ2-5; a weak D match, TRBD2 (6 bases). CDR1 and CDR2 from the germline V gene are LNHNV and YYDKDF (reference sequence). The CDR3 covers 14 residues. V was pared by 5 bases and J by 2 bases, with 12 bases between. The CDR3 loop reads CATSEGTLQETQYF. The CDR3 nucleotides read TGTGCCACCAGCGAAGGGACTTTACAAGAGACCCAGTACTTC. Together with reference TRBV15 and TRBJ2-5, the CDR3 gives the full variable domain: DAMVIQNPRYQVTQFGKPVTLSCSQTLNHNVMYWYQQKSSQAPKLLFHYYDKDFNNEADTPDNFQSRRPNTSFCFLDIRSPGLGDTAMYLCATSEGTLQETQYFGPGTRLLVL.